The 20 T cell receptor beta chains listed next were all sequenced from one sample in a study of high-grade serous ovarian cancer treatment subgroups. Tumor tissue was taken before any definitive surgery or chemotherapy was given. Libraries were prepared by immunoSEQ multiplex PCR; TCRdb keeps only in-frame clonotypes and omits some of them. This table has 2,500 or so clones, over 55% appearing once. Sequenced: tumor tissue. These receptors were obtained from a human donor with high-grade serous ovarian cancer.

V is TRBV11-3 and J is TRBJ2-7, with a tentative D call TRBD2 (6 bases). Trimming left V 6 bases short and J 2 bases short, with 14 bases between. This CDR3 contains 14 residues. The germline CDR1 and CDR2 sequences are SGHNT and YENEEA. CDR3 in amino acids: CASSSGLFPYEQYF. CDR3 sequence (DNA): TGTGCCAGCAGTTCGGGACTTTTTCCCTACGAGCAGTACTTC.

The chain couples TRBV7-3 to TRBJ2-1; TRBD2 is a possible D gene (5 bases). The germline V and J ends were trimmed by 5 bases and 0 bases, with 8 bases remaining between them. This CDR3 has 14 residues. CDR1 and CDR2 (germline): SGHTA, FQGTGA. The CDR3 sequence is CASSQDSSYNEQFF. The CDR3 nucleotides are TGTGCCAGCAGCCAGGACTCCTCCTACAATGAGCAGTTCTTC.

The chain recombines TRBV6-5 with TRBJ1-1, with D possibly TRBD1 on 6 matching bases. V lost 1 base and J 3 bases, leaving 15 bases between the germline ends. Germline V gives CDR1 MNHEY, CDR2 SVGAGI. The CDR3 runs 16 residues. CDR3 in amino acids: CASSYFGGETDTEAFF. DNA for the CDR3: TGTGCCAGCAGTTACTTTGGGGGCGAGACGGACACTGAAGCTTTCTTT.

This clone appeared once. The chain links TRBV5-1 to TRBJ2-7; tentatively, D is TRBD2 (6 bases). CDR1 SGHRS and CDR2 YFSETQ come from the germline V gene. The V and J ends lost 1 base and 6 bases respectively, with 23 bases between them. The CDR3 runs 17 residues. The CDR3 DNA is TGCGCCAGCAGCTTGAGCAGGGAACGGTCGGGGGAGGCCGAGCAGTACTTC. It yields the protein CASSLSRERSGEAEQYF.

This chain connects TRBV5-1 to TRBJ2-2; 7 bases agree with TRBD1. This CDR3 spans 14 amino acids. From germline, CDR1 is SGHRS and CDR2 YFSETQ. The junction had 3 bases not matched to a gene; V was cut back by 0 bases and J by 7 bases. CDR3 nucleotide sequence: TGCGCCAGCAGCTTGGACAGGGGTCACGGGGAGCTGTTTTTT. Its translation: CASSLDRGHGELFF. Looking up the rest from reference TRBV5-1 and TRBJ2-2 gives the full variable domain: KAGVTQTPRYLIKTRGQQVTLSCSPISGHRSVSWYQQTPGQGLQFLFEYFSETQRNKGNFPGRFSGRQFSNSRSEMNVSTLELGDSALYLCASSLDRGHGELFFGEGSRLTVL.

The V and J genes are TRBV6-5 and TRBJ1-6; 9 bases fit TRBD1. CDR1 is MNHEY, CDR2 SVGAGI, per germline. Trimming cost V 10 bases and J 3 bases; bases outside gene matches: 7. The CDR3 runs to 15 residues. The CDR3 here is CANRTGDIYNSPLHF. The DNA of the CDR3 is TGTGCCAACCGGACAGGGGATATCTATAATTCACCCCTCCACTTT.

The chain has TRBV27 and TRBJ2-3; maybe TRBD2 (5 bases). CDR1 MNHEY and CDR2 SMNVEV come from the germline V gene (reference sequence). V lost 1 base and J 4 bases, leaving 9 bases between the germline ends. The CDR3 covers 14 residues. The CDR3 loop is CASSLLRAADTQYF. The CDR3 DNA is TGTGCCAGCAGTTTATTGAGGGCGGCAGATACGCAGTATTTT.

This chain joins TRBV9 and TRBJ1-5; no clear D gene. V was pared by 0 bases and J by 0 bases, with 13 bases between. In germline, CDR1 is SGDLS, CDR2 YYNGEE. The CDR3 totals 17 residues. The CDR3 nucleotides are TGTGCCAGCAGCGTAGGAGGGTTGGCCTATAGCAATCAGCCCCAGCATTTT. Translating it yields CASSVGGLAYSNQPQHF.

For this clone: Compared with germline, one end of the junction differs, possibly owing to a read error. The chain recombines TRBV2 with TRBJ2-5; 8 positions agree with TRBD1. The CDR3 is 14 amino acids. CDR1 and CDR2 from the germline V gene are SNHLY and FYNNEI. The CDR3 reads CASSEGTGQETQYF. CDR3 DNA sequence: TGTGCCAGCAGCGAAGGGACAGGCCAAGAGACCCAGTACTTC.

This clone has only a few counts. The V call is TRBV29-1, the J call TRBJ1-2, with TRBD1 as a possible D gene (6 bases). The CDR3 is 12 amino acids. The V end lost 4 bases, the J end lost 3 bases, and 9 bases lay between the germline ends. CDR1 SQVTM and CDR2 ANQGSEA come from the germline V gene. The CDR3 here is CSVGNRDYGYTF. CDR3 in DNA: TGCAGCGTTGGGAACAGGGACTATGGCTACACCTTC.

This clone was counted between two and nine times. This chain links TRBV5-6 with TRBJ1-1; no clear D gene. The germline CDR1 and CDR2 sequences are SGHDT and YYEEEE. The CDR3 contains 13 residues. The V and J ends lost 0 bases and 1 base respectively, with 4 bases between them. As DNA, the CDR3 is TGTGCCAGCAGCTTGGGACCGAACACTGAAGCTTTCTTT. It codes for CASSLGPNTEAFF. Together with reference TRBV5-6 and TRBJ1-1, the CDR3 gives the full variable domain: DAGVTQSPTHLIKTRGQQVTLRCSPKSGHDTVSWYQQALGQGPQFIFQYYEEEERQRGNFPDRFSGHQFPNYSSELNVNALLLGDSALYLCASSLGPNTEAFFGQGTRLTVV.

V and J are TRBV9 and TRBJ2-3; 10 bases map to TRBD2. CDR3 length: 14 residues. Germline-derived CDR1 and CDR2 are SGDLS and YYNGEE. The junction had 6 bases not matched to a gene; V was cut back by 6 bases and J by 5 bases. CDR3 sequence reads: CASNQAGGLDTQYF. CDR3 in DNA: TGTGCCAGCAACCAAGCGGGAGGGTTAGATACGCAGTATTTT.

CDR3 loop: CASSLALSTSSYNEQFF. CDR3 nucleotides: TGTGCCAGCAGCTTAGCGCTGTCGACTAGCTCCTACAATGAGCAGTTCTTC. The V call is TRBV7-2, the J call TRBJ2-1, with a possible D match to TRBD2 (6 bases). The CDR3 runs 17 residues. From germline, CDR1 is SGHTA and CDR2 FQGNSA. Trimming removed 0 bases from V and 0 bases from J, with 12 bases in between.

This chain joins TRBV9 and TRBJ1-2, with D possibly matching TRBD1 (5 bases). The germline V gene has CDR1 SGDLS and CDR2 YYNGEE. CDR3 size: 15 residues. V shed 0 bases and J shed 4 bases, with 13 bases lying between them. CDR3 loop: CASSVATGEAYGYTF. In DNA, the CDR3 is TGTGCCAGCAGCGTAGCCACGGGGGAGGCCTATGGCTACACCTTC.

The chain has TRBV4-3 and TRBJ2-1; TRBD1 aligns across 8 bases. This CDR3 has 17 residues. V lost 4 bases, J lost 9 bases, and 17 bases stayed unmatched. In germline, CDR1 is LGHNA, CDR2 YSLEER. This CDR3 is CASSPYGRGQELGEQFF. CDR3 bases: TGCGCCAGCAGCCCCTATGGCAGGGGACAGGAGTTAGGTGAGCAGTTCTTC.

The chain employs TRBV18 and TRBJ1-2; D remains ambiguous. CDR1 is KGHSH and CDR2 is LQKENI in the germline V gene. This CDR3 region has 14 residues. The germline V and J ends were trimmed by 6 bases and 6 bases, with 17 bases remaining between them. CDR3 nucleotide sequence: TGTGCCAGCTCGTCCTCACGAGGACGGGATGGCTACACCTTC. Protein: CASSSSRGRDGYTF.

The CDR3 region is CASRTPGSYNEQFF. The CDR3 nucleotides are TGTGCCAGCAGGACCCCCGGGAGTTACAATGAGCAGTTCTTC. This chain links TRBV6-5 with TRBJ2-1; D perhaps matches TRBD2 (6 bases). CDR1 is MNHEY, CDR2 SVGAGI, per germline. CDR3 length equals 14 residues. Trimming cost V 6 bases and J 4 bases, with 13 bases left between them.

The sample holds one count of this clone. The rearrangement links TRBV5-6 to TRBJ2-7; possibly TRBD1 for D (6 bases). V was cut by 4 bases and J by 1 base, with 12 bases left in between. This CDR3 region has 14 residues. From germline, CDR1 is SGHDT and CDR2 YYEEEE. CDR3 loop: CASSAEQGSYEQYF. The CDR3 DNA is TGTGCCAGCAGCGCCGAACAGGGTTCCTACGAGCAGTACTTC.

The chain carries TRBV5-8 and TRBJ2-2, with 7 bases that match TRBD2. Germline assignment: CDR1 SGHTS and CDR2 YDEGEE. V gave up 9 bases and J gave up 7 bases; unmatched junction bases: 15. CDR3 length: 15 amino acids. CDR3 protein: CANAAGVVSDGELFF. In DNA form, the CDR3 reads TGTGCCAACGCCGCGGGAGTAGTTAGCGACGGGGAGCTGTTTTTT.

This clone occurred once. V and J are TRBV9 and TRBJ2-2, with 11 bases lining up with TRBD2. Germline lookup yields CDR1 SGDLS and CDR2 YYNGEE. Losses at the gene ends were 3 bases for V and 2 bases for J; bases not matched to a gene: 3. This CDR3 has 16 residues. The CDR3 DNA reads as TGTGCCAGCAGCGCGAGACTAGCGGGAAACACCGGGGAGCTGTTTTTT. Protein product: CASSARLAGNTGELFF. Drawing the rest from reference TRBV9 and TRBJ2-2, the complete variable domain is DSGVTQTPKHLITATGQRVTLRCSPRSGDLSVYWYQQSLDQGLQFLIQYYNGEERAKGNILERFSAQQFPDLHSELNLSSLELGDSALYFCASSARLAGNTGELFFGEGSRLTVL.